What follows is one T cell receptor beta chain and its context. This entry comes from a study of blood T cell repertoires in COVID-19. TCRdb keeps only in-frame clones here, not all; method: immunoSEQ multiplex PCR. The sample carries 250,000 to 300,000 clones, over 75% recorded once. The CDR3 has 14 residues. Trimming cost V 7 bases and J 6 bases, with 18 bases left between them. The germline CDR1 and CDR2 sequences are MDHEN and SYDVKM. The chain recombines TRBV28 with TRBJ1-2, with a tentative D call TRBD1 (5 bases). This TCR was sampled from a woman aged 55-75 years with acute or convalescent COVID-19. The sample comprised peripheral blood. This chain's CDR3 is CASIIGGALNGYTF. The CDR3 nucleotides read TGTGCCAGCATAATCGGCGGGGCCTTAAATGGCTACACCTTC.